One and the same sample provided the 6 T cell receptor beta chains below, sequenced in a study of T cells in Graves' hyperthyroidism and ophthalmopathy. Using RNA transcripts as the source, TCR beta CDR3 regions were amplified. HTBI primers were the set used in a first-round RT-PCR of the TCR CDR3. Each CDR3 protein gets one entry after TCRdb re-called the multiplex PCR reads with MiXCR. The table shows roughly 650,000 distinct CDR3 sequences, with around 15% occurring only once. The sample consisted of blood. These receptors were taken from a woman in her thirties or forties with Graves' ophthalmopathy.

This clonotype was counted a few times. The chain uses TRBV28 and TRBJ2-7; 13 bases are shared with TRBD2. J gave up 5 bases and V 6 bases, and 7 bases lay outside the gene matches. The CDR3 sequence is 15 residues long. CDR1 is MDHEN and CDR2 is SYDVKM in the germline V gene. The CDR3 nucleotides are TGTGCCAGCAGGCCTCCGGGACTAGCGGGACACGAGCAGTACTTC. Amino acid sequence: CASRPPGLAGHEQYF.

This clonotype was counted ten times or more. This chain uses TRBV9 with TRBJ1-1, with D uncertain. The CDR3 runs 16 residues. CDR1 SGDLS and CDR2 YYNGEE come from the germline V gene. The V and J ends lost 0 bases and 5 bases respectively, with 17 bases between them. DNA for the CDR3: TGTGCCAGCAGCGTAGGGTCGTCGATCCTCGGGACTGAAGCTTTCTTT. Protein product: CASSVGSSILGTEAFF.

This clonotype was seen repeatedly, ten times or more. The V gene is TRBV2, the J gene TRBJ2-5; 7 nucleotides line up with TRBD2. V shed 0 bases, J shed 4 bases, and the junction held 2 bases outside the gene matches. CDR3 size: 14 residues. The germline V gene has CDR1 SNHLY and CDR2 FYNNEI. CDR3 DNA sequence: TGTGCCAGCAGTGAAGCTGTAGCGGGAGAGACCCAGTACTTC. Its protein product is CASSEAVAGETQYF.

Many counts were recorded for this clonotype. The V call is TRBV7-2, the J call TRBJ2-1; the D gene is possibly TRBD2 (6 bases). V lost 4 bases and J lost 9, with 22 bases in between. The CDR3 runs 16 residues. CDR1 and CDR2 (germline): SGHTA, FQGNSA. The CDR3 DNA reads as TGTGCCAGCAGCTCGCCGGGGAATAGCGGTTTGGGTGAGCAGTTCTTC. Amino acids: CASSSPGNSGLGEQFF.

The chain couples TRBV16 to TRBJ1-5; D is perhaps TRBD1 (5 bases). Trimming removed 2 bases from V and 5 bases from J, with 16 bases in between. Per germline, CDR1 KGHSY and CDR2 FQNENV. This CDR3 spans 16 amino acids. Written as DNA, the CDR3 is TGTGCCAGCAGCCAACGGGGAGGGACCGCTGATCAGCCCCAGCATTTT. It translates to CASSQRGGTADQPQHF.

Here the CDR3 DNA reads TGTGTGACAGGGGACCCAACTAATGAAAAACTGTTTTTT. Its translation: CVTGDPTNEKLFF. The rearrangement links TRBV6-8 to TRBJ1-4, with 8 bases identical to TRBD1. Germline V lookup: CDR1 MNHGY, CDR2 SAAAGT. This CDR3 contains 13 residues.